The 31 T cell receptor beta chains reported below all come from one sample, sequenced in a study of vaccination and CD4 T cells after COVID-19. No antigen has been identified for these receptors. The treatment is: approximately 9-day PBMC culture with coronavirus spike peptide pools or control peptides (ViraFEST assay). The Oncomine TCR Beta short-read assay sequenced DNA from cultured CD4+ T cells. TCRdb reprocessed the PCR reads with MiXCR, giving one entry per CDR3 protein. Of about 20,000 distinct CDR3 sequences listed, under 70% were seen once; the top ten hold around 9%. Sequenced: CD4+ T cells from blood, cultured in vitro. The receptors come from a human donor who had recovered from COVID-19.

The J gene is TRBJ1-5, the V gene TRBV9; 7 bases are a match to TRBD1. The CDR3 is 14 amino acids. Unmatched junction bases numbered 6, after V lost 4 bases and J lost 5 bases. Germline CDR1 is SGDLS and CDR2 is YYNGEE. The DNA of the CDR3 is TGTGCCAGCAGCCCCCAAGGGGGCGATCAGCCCCAGCATTTT. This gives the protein CASSPQGGDQPQHF.

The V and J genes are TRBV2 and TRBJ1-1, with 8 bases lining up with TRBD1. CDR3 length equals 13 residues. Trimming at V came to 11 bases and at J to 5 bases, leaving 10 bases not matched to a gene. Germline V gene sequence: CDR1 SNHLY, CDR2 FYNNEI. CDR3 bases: TGTGCCGGGGGGGACAGGCGGTCGACTGAAGCTTTCTTT. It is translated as CAGGDRRSTEAFF.

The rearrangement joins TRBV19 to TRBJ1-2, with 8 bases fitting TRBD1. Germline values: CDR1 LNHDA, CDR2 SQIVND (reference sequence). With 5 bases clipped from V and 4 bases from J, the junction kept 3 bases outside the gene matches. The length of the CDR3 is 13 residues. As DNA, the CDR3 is TGTGCCAGTAGTGACACAGGGGGCTATGGCTACACCTTC. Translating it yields CASSDTGGYGYTF. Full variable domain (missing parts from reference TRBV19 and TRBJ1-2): DGGITQSPKYLFRKEGQNVTLSCEQNLNHDAMYWYRQDPGQGLRLIYYSQIVNDFQKGDIAEGYSVSREKKESFPLTVTSAQKNPTAFYLCASSDTGGYGYTFGSGTRLTVV.

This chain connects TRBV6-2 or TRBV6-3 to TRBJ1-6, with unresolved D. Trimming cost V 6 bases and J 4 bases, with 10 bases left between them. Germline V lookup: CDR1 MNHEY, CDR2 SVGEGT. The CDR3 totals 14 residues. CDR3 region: CASRSRSYNSPLHF. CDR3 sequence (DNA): TGTGCCAGCAGGTCACGGTCGTATAATTCACCCCTCCACTTT.

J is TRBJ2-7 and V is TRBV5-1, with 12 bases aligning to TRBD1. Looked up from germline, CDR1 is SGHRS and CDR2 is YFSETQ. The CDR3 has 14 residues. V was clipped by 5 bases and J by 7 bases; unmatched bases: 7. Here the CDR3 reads CASRSGQGAEEQYF. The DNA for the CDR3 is TGCGCCAGCAGGTCGGGACAGGGGGCGGAAGAGCAGTACTTC.

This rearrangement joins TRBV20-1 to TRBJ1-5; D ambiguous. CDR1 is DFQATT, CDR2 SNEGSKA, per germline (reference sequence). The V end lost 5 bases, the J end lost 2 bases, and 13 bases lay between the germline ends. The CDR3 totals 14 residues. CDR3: CSASGRAGNQPQHF. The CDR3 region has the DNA TGCAGTGCTTCGGGGAGAGCGGGCAATCAGCCCCAGCATTTT.

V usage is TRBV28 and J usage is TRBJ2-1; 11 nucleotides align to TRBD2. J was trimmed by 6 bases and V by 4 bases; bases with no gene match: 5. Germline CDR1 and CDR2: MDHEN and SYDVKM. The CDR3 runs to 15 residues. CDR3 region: CASSSGTSGPNEQFF. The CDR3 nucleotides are TGTGCCAGCAGTTCCGGGACTAGCGGACCCAATGAGCAGTTCTTC.

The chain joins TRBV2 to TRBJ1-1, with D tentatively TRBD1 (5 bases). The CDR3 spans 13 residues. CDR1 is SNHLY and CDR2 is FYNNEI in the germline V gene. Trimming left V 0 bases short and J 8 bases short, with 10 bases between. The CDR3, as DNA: TGTGCCAGCAGTGAAGCCAGGGTTGCGGAAGCTTTCTTT. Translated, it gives CASSEARVAEAFF. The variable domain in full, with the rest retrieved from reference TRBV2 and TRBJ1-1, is EPEVTQTPSHQVTQMGQEVILRCVPISNHLYFYWYRQILGQKVEFLVSFYNNEISEKSEIFDDQFSVERPDGSNFTLKIRSTKLEDSAMYFCASSEARVAEAFFGQGTRLTVV.

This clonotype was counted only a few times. The CDR3 coding sequence is TGTGCCAGCAGCCTCGGGCTGGACACTGAAGCTTTCTTT. Encoded protein: CASSLGLDTEAFF. The V and J genes are TRBV6-2 or TRBV6-3 and TRBJ1-1; D gene uncertain. The length of the CDR3 is 13 residues. Germline loops: CDR1 MNHEY, CDR2 SVGEGT. Trimming stripped 6 bases from V and 3 bases from J, with 11 bases between.

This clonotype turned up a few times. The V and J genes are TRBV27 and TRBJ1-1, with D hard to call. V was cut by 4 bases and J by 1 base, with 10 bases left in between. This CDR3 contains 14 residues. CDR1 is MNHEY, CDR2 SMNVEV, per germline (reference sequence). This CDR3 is CASSSLEPNTEAFF. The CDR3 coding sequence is TGTGCCAGCAGTTCCCTAGAGCCGAACACTGAAGCTTTCTTT.

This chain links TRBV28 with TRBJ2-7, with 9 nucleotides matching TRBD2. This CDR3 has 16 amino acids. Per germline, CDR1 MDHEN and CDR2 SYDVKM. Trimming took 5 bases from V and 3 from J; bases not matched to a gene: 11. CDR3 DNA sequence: TGTGCCAGCAGTACTAGCGGGTGGGGGAAACGCTACGAGCAGTACTTC. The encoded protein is CASSTSGWGKRYEQYF. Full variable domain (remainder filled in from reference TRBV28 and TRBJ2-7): DVKVTQSSRYLVKRTGEKVFLECVQDMDHENMFWYRQDPGLGLRLIYFSYDVKMKEKGDIPEGYSVSREKKERFSLILESASTNQTSMYLCASSTSGWGKRYEQYFGPGTRLTVT.

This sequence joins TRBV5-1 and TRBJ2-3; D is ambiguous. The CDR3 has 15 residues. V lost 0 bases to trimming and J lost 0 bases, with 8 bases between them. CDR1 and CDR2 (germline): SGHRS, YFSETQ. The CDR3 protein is CASSLGWKSTDTQYF. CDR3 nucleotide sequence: TGCGCCAGCAGCTTGGGGTGGAAAAGCACAGATACGCAGTATTTT. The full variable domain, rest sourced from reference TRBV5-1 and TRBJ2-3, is KAGVTQTPRYLIKTRGQQVTLSCSPISGHRSVSWYQQTPGQGLQFLFEYFSETQRNKGNFPGRFSGRQFSNSRSEMNVSTLELGDSALYLCASSLGWKSTDTQYFGPGTRLTVL.

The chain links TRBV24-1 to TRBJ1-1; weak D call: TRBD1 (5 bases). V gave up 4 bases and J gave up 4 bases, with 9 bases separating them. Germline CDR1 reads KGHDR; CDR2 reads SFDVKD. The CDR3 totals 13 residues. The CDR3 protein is CATSDSGSTEAFF. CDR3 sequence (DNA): TGTGCCACCAGTGACTCAGGGTCCACTGAAGCTTTCTTT.

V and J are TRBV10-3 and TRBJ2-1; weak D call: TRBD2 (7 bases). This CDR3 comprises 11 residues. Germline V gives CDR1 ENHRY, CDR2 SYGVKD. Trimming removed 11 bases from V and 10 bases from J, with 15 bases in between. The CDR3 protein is CASRGGNEQFF. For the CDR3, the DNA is TGTGCCTCCAGGGGAGGGAACGAGCAGTTCTTC.

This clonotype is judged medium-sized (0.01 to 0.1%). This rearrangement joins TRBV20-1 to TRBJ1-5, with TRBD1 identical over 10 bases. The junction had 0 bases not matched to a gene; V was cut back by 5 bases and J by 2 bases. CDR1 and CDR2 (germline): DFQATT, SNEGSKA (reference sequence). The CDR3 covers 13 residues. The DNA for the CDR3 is TGCAGTGCTGGGACAGGGGGCAATCAGCCCCAGCATTTT. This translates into CSAGTGGNQPQHF.

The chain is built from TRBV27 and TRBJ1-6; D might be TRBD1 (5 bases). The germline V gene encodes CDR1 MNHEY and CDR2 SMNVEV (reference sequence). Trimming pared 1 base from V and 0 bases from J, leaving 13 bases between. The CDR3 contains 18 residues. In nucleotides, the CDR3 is TGTGCCAGCAGTTTATATGTGGGGGTGAGCTCCTATAATTCACCCCTCCACTTT. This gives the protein CASSLYVGVSSYNSPLHF.

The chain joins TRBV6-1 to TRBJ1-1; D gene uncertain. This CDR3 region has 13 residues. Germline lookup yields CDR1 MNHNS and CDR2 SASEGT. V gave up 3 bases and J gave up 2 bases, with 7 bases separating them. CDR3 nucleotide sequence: TGTGCCAGCAGTGAGCAGGACAACACTGAAGCTTTCTTT. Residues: CASSEQDNTEAFF.

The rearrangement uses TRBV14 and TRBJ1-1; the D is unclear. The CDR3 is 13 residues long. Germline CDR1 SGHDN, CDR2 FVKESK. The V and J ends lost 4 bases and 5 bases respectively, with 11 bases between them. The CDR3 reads CASSPRQWTEAFF. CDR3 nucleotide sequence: TGTGCCAGCAGCCCAAGGCAGTGGACTGAAGCTTTCTTT.

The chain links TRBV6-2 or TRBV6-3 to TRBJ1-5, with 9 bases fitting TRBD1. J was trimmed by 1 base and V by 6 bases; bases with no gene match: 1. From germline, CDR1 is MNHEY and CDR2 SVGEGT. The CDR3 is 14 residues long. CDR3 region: CASRGTGSNQPQHF. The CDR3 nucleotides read TGTGCCAGCAGGGGGACAGGGAGCAATCAGCCCCAGCATTTT.

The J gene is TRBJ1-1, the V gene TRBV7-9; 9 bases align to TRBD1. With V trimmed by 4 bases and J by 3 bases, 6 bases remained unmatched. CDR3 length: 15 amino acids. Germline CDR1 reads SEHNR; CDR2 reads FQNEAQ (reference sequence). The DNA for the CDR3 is TGTGCCAGCAGCTCGGGACAGGGAGGGGACACTGAAGCTTTCTTT. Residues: CASSSGQGGDTEAFF. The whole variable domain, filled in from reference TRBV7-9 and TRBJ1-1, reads DTGVSQNPRHKITKRGQNVTFRCDPISEHNRLYWYRQTLGQGPEFLTYFQNEAQLEKSRLLSDRFSAERPKGSFSTLEIQRTEQGDSAMYLCASSSGQGGDTEAFFGQGTRLTVV.

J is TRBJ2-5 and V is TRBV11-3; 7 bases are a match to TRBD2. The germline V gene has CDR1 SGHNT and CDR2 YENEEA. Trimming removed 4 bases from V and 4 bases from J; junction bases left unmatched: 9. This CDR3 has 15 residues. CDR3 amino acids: CASSYGGDFGETQYF. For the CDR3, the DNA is TGTGCCAGCAGCTATGGGGGGGACTTCGGAGAGACCCAGTACTTC. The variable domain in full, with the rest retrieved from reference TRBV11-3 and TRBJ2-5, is EAGVVQSPRYKIIEKKQPVAFWCNPISGHNTLYWYLQNLGQGPELLIRYENEEAVDDSQLPKDRFSAERLKGVDSTLKIQPAELGDSAVYLCASSYGGDFGETQYFGPGTRLLVL.

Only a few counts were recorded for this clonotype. The CDR3 region is CASSLRDDTGELFF. Here the CDR3 DNA reads TGTGCCAGCAGCTTAAGGGACGACACCGGGGAGCTGTTTTTT. The genes are TRBV7-3 and TRBJ2-2; D may match TRBD1 or TRBD2 (5 bases each). Trimming took off 1 base at V and 3 bases at J, with 6 bases between the two ends. The germline V gene encodes CDR1 SGHTA and CDR2 FQGTGA. This CDR3 spans 14 amino acids.

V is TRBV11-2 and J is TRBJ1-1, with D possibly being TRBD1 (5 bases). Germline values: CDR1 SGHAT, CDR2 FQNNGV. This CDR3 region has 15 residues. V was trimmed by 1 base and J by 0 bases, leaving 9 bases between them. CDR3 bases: TGTGCCAGCAGCTTAGTGGTCAGGGTGAACACTGAAGCTTTCTTT. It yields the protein CASSLVVRVNTEAFF.

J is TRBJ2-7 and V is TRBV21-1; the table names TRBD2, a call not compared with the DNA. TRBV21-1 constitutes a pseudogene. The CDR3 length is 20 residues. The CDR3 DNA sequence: TGTGCCAGCAGCAAAGCGGCTCCGGGACTAGCGGGGGGGCACAGCTACGAGCAGTACTTC. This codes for CASSKAAPGLAGGHSYEQYF.

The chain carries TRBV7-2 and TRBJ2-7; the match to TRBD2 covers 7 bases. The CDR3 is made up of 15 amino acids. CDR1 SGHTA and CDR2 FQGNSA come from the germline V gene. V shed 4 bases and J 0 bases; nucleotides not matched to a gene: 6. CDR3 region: CASSSAGGSSYEQYF. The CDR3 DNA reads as TGTGCCAGCAGCTCCGCCGGGGGGAGCTCCTACGAGCAGTACTTC.

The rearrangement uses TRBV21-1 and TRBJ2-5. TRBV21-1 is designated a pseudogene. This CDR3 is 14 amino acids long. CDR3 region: CASSKATAQETQYF. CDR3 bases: TGTGCCAGCAGCAAAGCTACAGCCCAAGAGACCCAGTACTTC.

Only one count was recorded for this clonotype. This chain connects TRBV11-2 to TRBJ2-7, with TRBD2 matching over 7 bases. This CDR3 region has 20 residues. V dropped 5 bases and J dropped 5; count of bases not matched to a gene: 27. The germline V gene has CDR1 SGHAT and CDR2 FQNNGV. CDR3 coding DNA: TGTGCCAGCAGCCGCCCGGGATGGGCCGTCTCTAGCGGAAGTGGACACGAGCAGTACTTC. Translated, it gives CASSRPGWAVSSGSGHEQYF.

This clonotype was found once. CDR3 loop: CASSWTGPYGYTF. The CDR3 nucleotides read TGTGCCAGCAGTTGGACAGGACCCTATGGCTACACCTTC. The chain uses TRBV28 and TRBJ1-2; 7 nucleotides line up with TRBD1. Germline V gives CDR1 MDHEN, CDR2 SYDVKM. This CDR3 spans 13 amino acids. J was trimmed by 4 bases and V by 4 bases; bases with no gene match: 3.

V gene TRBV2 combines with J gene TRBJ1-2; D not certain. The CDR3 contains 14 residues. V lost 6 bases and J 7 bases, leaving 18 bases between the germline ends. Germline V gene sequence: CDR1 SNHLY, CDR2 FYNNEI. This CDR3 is CASRAPGQYLGYTF. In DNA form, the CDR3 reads TGTGCCAGCAGAGCCCCAGGCCAGTACCTTGGCTACACCTTC.

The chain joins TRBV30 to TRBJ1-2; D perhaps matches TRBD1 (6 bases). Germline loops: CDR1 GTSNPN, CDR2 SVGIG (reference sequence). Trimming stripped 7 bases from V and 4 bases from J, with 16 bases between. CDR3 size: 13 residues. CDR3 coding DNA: TGTGCCTTAGAACAGGGACAAGGCTATGGCTACACCTTC. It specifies CALEQGQGYGYTF.

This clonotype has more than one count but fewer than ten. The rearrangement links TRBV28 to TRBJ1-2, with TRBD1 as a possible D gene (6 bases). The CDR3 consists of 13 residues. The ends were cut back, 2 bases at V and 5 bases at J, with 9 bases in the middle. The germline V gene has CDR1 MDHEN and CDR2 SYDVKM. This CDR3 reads CASSLGQSYGYTF. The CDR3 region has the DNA TGTGCCAGCAGTTTAGGACAGTCATATGGCTACACCTTC.